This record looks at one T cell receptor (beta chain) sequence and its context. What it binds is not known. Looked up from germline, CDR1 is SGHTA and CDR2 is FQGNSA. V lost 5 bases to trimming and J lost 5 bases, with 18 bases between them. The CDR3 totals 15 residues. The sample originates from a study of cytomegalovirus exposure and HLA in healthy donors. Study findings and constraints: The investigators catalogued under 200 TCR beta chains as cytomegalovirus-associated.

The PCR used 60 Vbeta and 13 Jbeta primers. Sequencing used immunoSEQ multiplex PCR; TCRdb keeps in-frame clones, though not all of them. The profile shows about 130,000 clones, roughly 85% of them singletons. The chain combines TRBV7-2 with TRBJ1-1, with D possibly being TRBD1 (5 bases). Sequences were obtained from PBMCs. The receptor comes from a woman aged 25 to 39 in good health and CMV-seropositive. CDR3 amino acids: CASSRGRGIDTEAFF. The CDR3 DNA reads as TGTGCCAGCAGCCGTGGGAGGGGAATCGATACTGAAGCTTTCTTT.